Ten or more counts support the clone carrying this T cell receptor (beta chain). What it binds is not known. Trimming removed 1 base from V and 8 bases from J, with 7 bases in between. Germline CDR1 is DFQATT and CDR2 is SNEGSKA (reference sequence). The CDR3 is 11 amino acids. MiXCR, applied by TCRdb to the 5' RACE reads, yields one record per CDR3 protein. The sample contains 200,000 to 300,000 distinct CDR3 sequences, over 8.5% of which appear only once. The sample originates from a study of CD8 T cells in ankylosing spondylitis. General observations from the study: Reports say disease-linked clones showed up significantly more in matched ankylosing spondylitis synovial fluid. Blood of patients with ankylosing spondylitis appeared to be characterized by a TCR beta motif of several highly homologous variants.

This sequence joins TRBV20-1 and TRBJ2-3; D gene uncertain. The TCR comes from a male donor with ankylosing spondylitis or in good health (not recorded which). Input material: blood, either unsorted or a sorted T cell fraction (not recorded which). The CDR3 region is CSARAGSTQYF. The CDR3 DNA reads as TGCAGTGCTAGAGCTGGCAGTACGCAGTATTTT.